The subject of this entry is one TCR beta chain. Other DNA sequences in the sample encode the same CDR3. The CDR3 covers 14 residues. CDR1 KGHSH and CDR2 LQKENI come from the germline V gene. V shed 4 bases, J shed 1 base, and the junction held 0 bases outside the gene matches. The data were obtained in a study of blood T cell repertoires in COVID-19. Study-level information: There were acute and convalescent COVID-19 samples, and they came from the United States, Italy and Spain. T cells, B-cell-depleted T cells, or PBMCs provided the cDNA or gDNA that served as material.

Study processing details: For nucleated cells, counts were estimated from reference gene primer amplification. Clones were sequenced by immunoSEQ multiplex PCR, and TCRdb holds only the in-frame ones, with some missing. V and J calls and clone size are given by that table; D and trimming were obtained from the DNA. The sample shows tens of thousands of clones, 88% of them seen only once. J is TRBJ2-3 and V is TRBV18, with 9 bases that match TRBD1. The sequence derives from a human donor in a cohort sampled during active COVID-19. The sample comprised peripheral blood. CDR3 residues: CASSRDRGTDTQYF. In DNA, the CDR3 is TGTGCCAGCTCACGGGACAGGGGCACAGATACGCAGTATTTT.